This T cell receptor beta chain was recorded in a study of blood T cells in healthy people across ages. For the second PCR, which ran for 7 to 11 cycles, a sample-barcoded 5' primer and a J-beta primer mix were used. Each cDNA molecule was tagged by a template-switch adaptor that had 12 random nucleotides. TCRdb ran MiXCR on the 5' RACE reads and lists one entry per CDR3 protein. The table has about 1,400,000 distinct CDR3 sequences, approximately 63% seen once. A remark on this clonotype: One end of the junction is discordant with germline, which a read error may explain.

The clonotype was recovered from a man younger than 30 in good health. Sequencing was performed on blood.

CDR3 DNA: TGCGCCACCAGGGGAGTGGCAAATGAGCAGTTCTTC. This gives the protein CATRGVANEQFF. The rearrangement uses TRBV24-1 and TRBJ2-1; TRBD1 is a possible D gene (6 bases). Germline V lookup: CDR1 KGHDR, CDR2 SFDVKD. The CDR3 is 12 residues long.